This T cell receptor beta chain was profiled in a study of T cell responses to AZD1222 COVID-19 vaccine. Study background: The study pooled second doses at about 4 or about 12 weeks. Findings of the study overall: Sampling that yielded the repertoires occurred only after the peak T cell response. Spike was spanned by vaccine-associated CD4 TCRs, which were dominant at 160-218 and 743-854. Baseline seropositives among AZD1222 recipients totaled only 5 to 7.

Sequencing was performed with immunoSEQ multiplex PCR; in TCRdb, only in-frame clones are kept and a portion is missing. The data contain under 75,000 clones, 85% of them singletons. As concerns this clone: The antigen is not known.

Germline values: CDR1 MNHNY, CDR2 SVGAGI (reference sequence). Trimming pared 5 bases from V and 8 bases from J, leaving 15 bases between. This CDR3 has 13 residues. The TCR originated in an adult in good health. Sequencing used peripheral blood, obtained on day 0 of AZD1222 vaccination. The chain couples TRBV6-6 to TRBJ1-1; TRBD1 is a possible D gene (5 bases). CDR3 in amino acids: CASSPGRRQEAFF. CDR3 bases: TGTGCCAGCAGTCCGGGGAGGCGACAGGAAGCTTTCTTT.